This T cell receptor beta chain was found in a study of blood T cell repertoires in COVID-19. Sequencing used immunoSEQ multiplex PCR; TCRdb keeps in-frame clones, though not all of them. The table has around 100,000 clones, 90% seen once; the top ten hold 5% to 7%. The clonotype was recovered from a man aged 18-30 years with COVID-19, enrolled during active disease. The sequenced sample consisted of peripheral blood.

The CDR3 DNA reads as TGTGCCAGCAGCCCGGGAGCAAATAGCAATCAGCCCCAGCATTTT. Encoded protein: CASSPGANSNQPQHF. V is TRBV9 and J is TRBJ1-5; unclear D gene. Trimming removed 4 bases at V and 0 bases at J, with 11 bases between. This CDR3 spans 15 amino acids. Germline V gene lookup returns CDR1 SGDLS and CDR2 YYNGEE.